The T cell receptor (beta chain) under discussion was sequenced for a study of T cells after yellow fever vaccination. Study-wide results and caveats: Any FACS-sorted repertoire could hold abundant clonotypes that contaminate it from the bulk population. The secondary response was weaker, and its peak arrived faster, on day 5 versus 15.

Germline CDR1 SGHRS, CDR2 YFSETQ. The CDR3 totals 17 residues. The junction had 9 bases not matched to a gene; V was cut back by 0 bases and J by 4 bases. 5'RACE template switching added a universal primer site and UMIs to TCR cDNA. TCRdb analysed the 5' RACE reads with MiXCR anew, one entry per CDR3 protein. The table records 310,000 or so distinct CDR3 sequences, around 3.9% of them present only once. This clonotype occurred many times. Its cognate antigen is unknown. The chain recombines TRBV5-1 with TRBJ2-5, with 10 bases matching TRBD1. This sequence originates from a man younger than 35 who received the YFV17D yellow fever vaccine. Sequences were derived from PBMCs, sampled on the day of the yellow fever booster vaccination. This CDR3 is CASSLAKGQGSGETQYF. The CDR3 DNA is TGCGCCAGCAGCTTGGCCAAGGGACAGGGGTCGGGAGAGACCCAGTACTTC.